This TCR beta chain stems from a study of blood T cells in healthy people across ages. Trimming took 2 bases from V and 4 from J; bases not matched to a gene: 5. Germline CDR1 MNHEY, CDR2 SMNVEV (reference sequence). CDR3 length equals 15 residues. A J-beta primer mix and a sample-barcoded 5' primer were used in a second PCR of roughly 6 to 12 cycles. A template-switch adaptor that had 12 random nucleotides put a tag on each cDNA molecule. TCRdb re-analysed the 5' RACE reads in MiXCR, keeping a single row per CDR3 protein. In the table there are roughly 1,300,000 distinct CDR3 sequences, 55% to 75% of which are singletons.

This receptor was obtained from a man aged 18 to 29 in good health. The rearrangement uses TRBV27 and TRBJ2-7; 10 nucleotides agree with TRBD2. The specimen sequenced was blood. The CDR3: CASSLVGTSVYEQYF. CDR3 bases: TGTGCCAGCAGTTTAGTAGGGACTAGCGTGTACGAGCAGTACTTC.